Listed below are T cell receptor beta chains from one sample, sequenced in a study of blood T cell repertoires in COVID-19. Clones were sequenced by immunoSEQ multiplex PCR, and TCRdb holds only the in-frame ones, with some missing. The sample has roughly 100,000 clones, 85% to 90% seen once. The specimen was peripheral blood. The receptors here all came from a human donor in a cohort sampled during active COVID-19. Both conserved end residues are part of each CDR3. A D gene is named only where the DNA matches it firmly. Expanded clones are given a class, and other clones once, few, many or no size at all.

>TRBV4-2|TRBJ2-1|once|.
CASSQVAGGNEQFF
TGTGCCAGCAGCCAAGTCGCAGGGGGGAATGAGCAGTTCTTC
>TRBV19|TRBJ1-2|.|.
CASSMLAQQSNYGYTF
TGTGCCAGTAGTATGCTCGCACAACAATCTAACTATGGCTACACCTTC
>TRBV5-8|TRBJ2-7|.|TRBD2
CASSSSGTSGVEQQYF
TGTGCCAGCAGCTCCTCTGGGACTAGCGGGGTTGAGCAGCAGTACTTC
>TRBV19|TRBJ1-5|.|TRBD1
CASSTRPGQALFQPQHF
TGTGCCAGTAGTACGCGACCGGGACAGGCATTATTCCAGCCCCAGCATTTT
>TRBV28|TRBJ1-3|once|.
CASSISGPSGNTIYF
TGTGCCAGCAGTATTTCAGGGCCCTCTGGAAACACCATATATTTT
>TRBV7-9|TRBJ2-7|.|.
CASSSGITTSTYEQYF
TGTGCCAGCAGCTCCGGCATCACGACTTCTACCTACGAGCAGTACTTC
>TRBV7-6|TRBJ2-2|.|.
CASSRKTATGELFF
TGTGCCAGCAGCCGAAAAACTGCTACCGGGGAGCTGTTTTTT
>TRBV27|TRBJ2-7|medium-sized|.
CASSLQGGAYEQYF
TGTGCCAGCAGTTTACAGGGGGGTGCCTACGAGCAGTACTTC
>TRBV18|TRBJ2-1|.|TRBD2
CASSPPSSGSPYNEQFF
TGTGCCAGCTCACCACCGTCTAGCGGGAGCCCTTACAATGAGCAGTTCTTC
>TRBV18|TRBJ2-7|.|.
CASSPGAGLGEQYF
TGTGCCAGCTCACCCGGAGCCGGGTTAGGCGAGCAGTACTTC
>TRBV6-6|TRBJ2-5|.|TRBD1
CASSSRHRGIQETQYF
TGTGCCAGCAGTTCTCGTCACAGGGGTATACAAGAGACCCAGTACTTC
>TRBV19|TRBJ2-6|.|.
CASSTRLWGREGGANVLTF
TGTGCCAGTAGTACCCGTCTCTGGGGAAGAGAGGGTGGGGCCAACGTCCTGACTTTC
>TRBV5-4|TRBJ2-3|.|TRBD1
CASSQGDRPQYF
TGTGCCAGCAGCCAAGGGGACAGACCGCAGTATTTT
>TRBV10-3|TRBJ1-1|.|TRBD1
CAIRDDRAEAFF
TGTGCCATCAGGGACGACAGGGCTGAAGCTTTCTTT
>TRBV6-5|TRBJ2-2|.|TRBD2
CASIRLAGGGELFF
TGTGCCAGCATTCGACTAGCGGGAGGCGGGGAGCTGTTTTTT
>TRBV2|TRBJ2-1|.|TRBD1
CASSVSGQGLGEQFF
TGTGCCAGCAGTGTATCGGGACAGGGGTTGGGTGAGCAGTTCTTC
>TRBV6-6|TRBJ1-6|.|.
CASRDITLGSPLHF
TGTGCCAGTCGGGACATCACCCTAGGGTCACCCCTCCACTTT
>TRBV13|TRBJ2-1|.|TRBD2
CASSLEEGLAGGTVYNEQFF
TGTGCCAGCAGCTTAGAAGAGGGACTAGCGGGAGGTACAGTTTACAATGAGCAGTTCTTC
>TRBV5-1|TRBJ2-1|.|.
CASSLVGEPYNEQFF
TGCGCCAGCAGCTTGGTCGGGGAGCCCTACAATGAGCAGTTCTTC
>TRBV7-8|TRBJ1-5|few|TRBD1
CASSLAGQGNQPQHF
TGTGCCAGCAGCTTAGCAGGACAGGGGAATCAGCCCCAGCATTTT
>TRBV5-1|TRBJ1-2|.|.
CASSRGDLRANYGYTF
TGCGCCAGCAGCCGAGGGGACTTGCGGGCGAACTATGGCTACACCTTC
>TRBV7-9|TRBJ2-7|.|TRBD1
CASSSYRGRYEQYF
TGTGCCAGCAGCTCCTACAGGGGGCGCTACGAGCAGTACTTC
>TRBV6-1|TRBJ1-4|once|.
CASSELGQPNEKLFF
TGTGCCAGCAGTGAACTAGGACAGCCTAATGAAAAACTGTTTTTT
>TRBV5-5|TRBJ1-1|.|.
CASRLSGVTGTEAFF
TGTGCCAGCAGACTTAGCGGGGTAACGGGCACTGAAGCTTTCTTT
>TRBV15|TRBJ2-7|.|TRBD1
CATSKTGDFNEQYF
TGTGCCACCAGCAAGACAGGGGATTTCAACGAGCAGTACTTC
>TRBV3-1/TRBV3-2|TRBJ2-4|.|.
CASSTTGTPMNIQYF
TGTGCCAGCAGCACTACCGGGACACCTATGAACATTCAGTACTTC
>TRBV7-2|TRBJ1-1|.|.
CASSFPNMDTEAFF
TGTGCCAGCAGCTTCCCCAACATGGACACTGAAGCTTTCTTT
>TRBV7-8|TRBJ1-5|.|.
CASSGRVGGGQPQHF
TGTGCCAGCAGCGGTCGGGTGGGAGGCGGTCAGCCCCAGCATTTT
>TRBV28|TRBJ1-5|.|TRBD1
CASSSGTAPHQPQHF
TGTGCCAGCAGTTCCGGGACAGCCCCACATCAGCCCCAGCATTTT
>TRBV9|TRBJ2-7|.|TRBD1
CASSAYPGTGGHEQYF
TGTGCCAGCAGCGCTTACCCCGGGACAGGAGGCCACGAGCAGTACTTC
>TRBV11-2|TRBJ1-2|once|.
CASSTYRTSNYGYTF
TGTGCCAGCAGCACTTACAGGACTAGTAACTATGGCTACACCTTC
>TRBV4-1|TRBJ2-2|.|TRBD2
CASSQDVGLVIGELFF
TGCGCCAGCAGCCAAGATGTCGGACTAGTAATCGGGGAGCTGTTTTTT
>TRBV3-1/TRBV3-2|TRBJ2-5|.|TRBD1
CASSHPRRTGAVSGAQYF
TGTGCCAGCAGCCACCCGAGGAGGACAGGGGCCGTCTCAGGGGCCCAGTACTTC
>TRBV5-4|TRBJ2-3|.|TRBD2
CASSLTSGSMSDTQYF
TGTGCCAGCAGCTTGACTAGCGGGAGTATGTCAGATACGCAGTATTTT
>TRBV9|TRBJ1-1|.|TRBD1
CASSVGGGQAVTEAFF
TGTGCCAGCAGCGTAGGCGGGGGACAGGCGGTCACTGAAGCTTTCTTT
>TRBV15|TRBJ1-1|.|.
CATSRETVNTEAFF
TGTGCCACCAGCAGAGAGACAGTGAACACTGAAGCTTTCTTT